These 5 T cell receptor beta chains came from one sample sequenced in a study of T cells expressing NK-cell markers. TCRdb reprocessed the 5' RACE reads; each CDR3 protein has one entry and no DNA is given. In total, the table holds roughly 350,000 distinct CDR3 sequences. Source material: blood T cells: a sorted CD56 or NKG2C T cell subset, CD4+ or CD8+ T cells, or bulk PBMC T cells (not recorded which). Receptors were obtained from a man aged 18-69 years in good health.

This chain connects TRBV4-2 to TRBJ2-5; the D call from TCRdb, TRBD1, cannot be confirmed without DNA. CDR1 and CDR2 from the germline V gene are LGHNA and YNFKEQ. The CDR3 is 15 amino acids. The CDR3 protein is CASSQDLRGQETQYF.

CDR3 loop: CASSPHSRGSANTEAFF. The J gene is TRBJ1-1, the V gene TRBV5-1. The CDR3 sequence is 17 residues long. CDR1 and CDR2 (germline): SGHRS, YFSETQ.

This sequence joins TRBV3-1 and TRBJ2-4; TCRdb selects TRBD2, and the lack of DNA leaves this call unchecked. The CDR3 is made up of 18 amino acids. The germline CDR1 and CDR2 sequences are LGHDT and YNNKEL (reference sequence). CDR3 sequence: CASSQRRGGLGTKNIQYF.

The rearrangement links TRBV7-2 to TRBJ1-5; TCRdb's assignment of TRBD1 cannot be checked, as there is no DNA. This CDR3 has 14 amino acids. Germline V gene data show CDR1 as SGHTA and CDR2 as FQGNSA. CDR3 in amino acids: CASSLKTGDQPQHF. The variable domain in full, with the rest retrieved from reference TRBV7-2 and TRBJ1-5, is GAGVSQSPSNKVTEKGKDVELRCDPISGHTALYWYRQSLGQGLEFLIYFQGNSAPDKSGLPSDRFSAERTGGSVSTLTIQRTQQEDSAVYLCASSLKTGDQPQHFGDGTRLSIL.

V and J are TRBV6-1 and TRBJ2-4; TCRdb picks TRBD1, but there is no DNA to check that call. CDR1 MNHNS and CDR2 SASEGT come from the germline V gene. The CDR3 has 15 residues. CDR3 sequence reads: CASSEGGQRSQIQYF.